This T cell receptor beta chain was identified in a study of blood T cell repertoires in COVID-19. As for the study in general: There were acute and convalescent COVID-19 samples, and they came from the United States, Italy and Spain.

Per the original data handling: Estimated nucleated cell counts came from reference gene primer amplification. Profiling relied on immunoSEQ multiplex PCR, and the TCRdb table lists in-frame clones only, not all of them. For V, J and clone size, that table is used; D and trimming come from the DNA. The sample carries 250,000 to 350,000 clones, approximately 90% recorded once. Losses at the gene ends were 0 bases for V and 0 bases for J; bases not matched to a gene: 3. The CDR3 loop spans 17 amino acids. Looked up from germline, CDR1 is SGHNT and CDR2 is YYREEE (reference sequence). Cohort allocation depended upon clinical history that participants reported. Only one count was recorded for this clone.

The source material was PBMCs or T cells enriched from blood (not recorded which). The receptor comes from a woman in her 30s who had recovered from COVID-19. V gene TRBV5-4 combines with J gene TRBJ2-5; 12 bases agree with TRBD2. DNA of the CDR3: TGTGCCAGCAGCTTGGTCCCTAGCGGGGGGGACCAAGAGACCCAGTACTTC. Translated, it gives CASSLVPSGGDQETQYF.